The sample holds many counts of the clone carrying this T cell receptor (beta chain). The data derive from a study of metastatic and nonmetastatic thyroid tumors. There were no patients who had received any treatment before thyroid surgery. TCRdb re-analyzed the PCR reads using MiXCR. The repertoire holds tens of thousands of clones, with roughly 25% as singletons. V was pared by 2 bases and J by 4 bases, with 6 bases between. The CDR3 covers 13 residues. In germline, CDR1 is LGHNT, CDR2 FRNRAP. V is TRBV12-5 and J is TRBJ2-1; D uncertain. This sequence was found in a female donor with papillary thyroid cancer or a benign thyroid nodule (not recorded which). Some clones in this sample may be carry-over from other donors' samples. Material for sequencing was blood. The CDR3 DNA reads TGTGCTAGTGGTTTGCAAGTTTACAATGAGCAGTTCTTC. Amino acids: CASGLQVYNEQFF.